This entry describes one T cell receptor (beta chain). Its antigen is unknown. No much larger clone is present one base from it, and per-base qualities are unavailable. The sample comes from a study of shared clonotypes between healthy human individuals (dated by TCRdb to about 2020). Turning to the overall study: The cohort included a few men and a couple of women between 18 and 49 years of age. For each donor, CD4 naive and CD4 memory were each run on three plates, CD8 naive on two plates, and CD8 memory on one plate. To estimate repertoire size and how much clonotype sharing occurs between individuals, the study deeply sequenced the blood TCR repertoires of five healthy adults. Libraries were prepared and TCR repertoires were sequenced by different laboratories using diverse techniques, in order to increase sequencing depth and limit assay-specific biases. Each donor's leukapheresis produced roughly between roughly 0.85 and 10 billion PBMCs. Overall study results and their limits: Based on pairwise subsampling, the degree of clonotype sharing among donors was expected to be affected by sequencing depth. Compared with non-shared clonotypes, clonotypes shared by all four sorted-subset donors had higher generation probabilities. Sampling was limited to blood, and TCR repertoires in tissue likely differ from TCR repertoires in blood. Incomplete sequencing was indicated by rarefaction of sorted-subset datasets, despite the large sequencing depth. Because the study included only a small number of donors, the genetic and exposure-history diversity represented was limited. Across a handful of donors, approximately 4.6% of naive CD4, roughly 3.4% of naive CD8, around 2.5% of memory CD4, and 0.4% to 0.45% of memory CD8 clonotypes were shared. Naive subsets generally had larger estimated clonotype richness than memory subsets did.

Healthy HIV-negative adults with no recently reported acute infections or vaccinations were included as donors. All donors were Caucasian adults living in Nashville, Tennessee, USA. CD4+ T cells were enriched by magnetic negative selection; naive cells were then positively selected on CD45RA, and the negative fraction formed the memory subset. After blood collection by leukapheresis, PBMCs were isolated using Ficoll-Histopaque density gradient centrifugation and then cryopreserved in the vapor phase of liquid nitrogen. Analytical flow cytometry was used to check the purity and quantity of each magnetically sorted T cell population. Genomic DNA was isolated from each sorted fraction and quantified by UV absorbance on a Nanodrop 2000c. TCR CDR3 regions were amplified from genomic DNA by multiplex PCR using the deep immunoSEQ assay. Extracted genomic DNA from each cell subset was spread evenly across all wells of several immunoSEQ 96-well plates, with each plate serving as a replicate. For sorted subsets, each replicate PCR was loaded with about 0.2 ug genomic DNA, equivalent to 30,000 to 35,000 T cell genomes. The purified libraries were quantified using a Qubit 3.0 fluorometer, sized with a Bioanalyzer 2100, and then quantified again using the KAPA Library Quantification kit. Each immunoSEQ 96-well plate was sequenced on its own single-read 150-cycle Illumina NextSeq 550 flow cell. The study's processing was this. Because only junctional sequences without quality scores were contained in the immunoSEQ output, filtering matching that applied to full-length reads could not be performed. To assign V/J genes and CDR3, sequences were annotated against IMGT germline references using PyIR, a Python wrapper for IgBLAST v1.9. Any read was removed if the V/J assignment was weak (E-value above 1e-6), the CDR3 was missing, or the read contained stop codons, out-of-frame junctions, or ambiguous translated residues. V3J clonotypes were defined as sequences sharing the same inferred V gene, J gene, and CDR3 amino acid sequence. The percentage overlap between two repertoires was calculated by dividing the number of shared unique clonotypes by the size of the smaller repertoire. RTK rarefaction, the Chao1 estimator, and Recon v2.1 estimates of unobserved clonotypes were used to assess repertoire richness. Generation probabilities were computed with OLGA for all TCRbeta clonotypes obtained by the gDNA method from four donors. TCRdb carries this immuneACCESS record with in-frame sequences only. Its versions omit some clonotypes, under half of them owing to an unresolved V gene in the studies checked, with the rest unexplained. That table is the source of V, J and clone size, and D and trimming were worked out from the DNA. Within this sample are 1.6 million or so clones, with 98% of them counted one time only. Of the sample, around 0.33% falls within the top ten clones.

Trimming removed 4 bases from V and 0 bases from J, leaving 5 bases between the germline ends. The germline V gene yields KGHSH for CDR1 and LQKENI for CDR2. The CDR3 runs 13 amino acids, cysteine and phenylalanine included. Only CDR3 DNA is held: 39 bases, read in frame from base 1. The chain couples TRBV18 to TRBJ2-3; the D gene identity is not certain. Sequences were obtained from naive CD4+ T cells sorted from blood. Explained via the paper, the cell subset or site label denotes: CD45RA+ positively selected. The origin of this receptor is a man aged 25-40 years in good health. At the DNA level, the sequence is TGTGCCAGCTCACGTAGTAGCACAGATACGCAGTATTTT. It is translated as CASSRSSTDTQYF.